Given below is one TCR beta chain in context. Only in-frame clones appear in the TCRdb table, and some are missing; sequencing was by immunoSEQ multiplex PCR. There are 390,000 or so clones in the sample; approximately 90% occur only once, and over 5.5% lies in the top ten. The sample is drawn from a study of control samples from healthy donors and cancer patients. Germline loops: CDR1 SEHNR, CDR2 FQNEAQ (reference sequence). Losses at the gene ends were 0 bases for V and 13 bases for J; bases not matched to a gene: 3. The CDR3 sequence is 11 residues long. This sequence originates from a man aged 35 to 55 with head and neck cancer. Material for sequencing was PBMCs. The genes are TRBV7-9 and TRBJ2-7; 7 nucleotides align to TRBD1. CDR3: CASSLADRAYF. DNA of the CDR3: TGTGCCAGCAGCTTAGCCGACAGGGCCTACTTC.